The 15 T cell receptor beta chains in this list originate from one sample, sequenced in a study of radiation and T cells in renal cell carcinoma. Time point specified: blood 2 weeks post-SBRT. Treatment described: 15 Gy SBRT to primary tumor, nephrectomy 4 weeks later. The assay was immunoSEQ multiplex PCR, and TCRdb's table has in-frame clones only and misses some. Of under 150,000 clones in the sample, around four fifths were seen once. The sample in question was blood, obtained from a patient whose treatment included radiotherapy and nephrectomy. All receptors come from a woman in her fifties or sixties with renal cell carcinoma.

CDR3 sequence (DNA): TGTGCCAGCAGTTACGGCAGGGGCAATGCTCAGCCCCAGCATTTT. This translates into CASSYGRGNAQPQHF. The rearrangement uses TRBV6-6 and TRBJ1-5, with a weak D call TRBD1 (6 bases). Trimming removed 2 bases at V and 6 bases at J, with 14 bases between. Germline CDR1 reads MNHNY; CDR2 reads SVGAGI (reference sequence). CDR3 length: 15 amino acids.

This clone was counted only a few times. The V call is TRBV2, the J call TRBJ2-7; 8 bases fit TRBD1. The CDR3 extends over 13 amino acids. J gave up 6 bases and V 4 bases, and 5 bases lay outside the gene matches. The germline CDR1 and CDR2 sequences are SNHLY and FYNNEI. The CDR3 coding sequence is TGTGCCAGCAGTGTATACAGGGGGACCGAGCAGTACTTC. Translating gives CASSVYRGTEQYF. The full variable domain, completed using reference TRBV2 and TRBJ2-7, is EPEVTQTPSHQVTQMGQEVILRCVPISNHLYFYWYRQILGQKVEFLVSFYNNEISEKSEIFDDQFSVERPDGSNFTLKIRSTKLEDSAMYFCASSVYRGTEQYFGPGTRLTVT.

The chain recombines TRBV4-2 with TRBJ1-1; the D is unclear. The ends were cut back, 4 bases at V and 2 bases at J, with 5 bases in the middle. Germline V gene sequence: CDR1 LGHNA, CDR2 YNFKEQ. This CDR3 region has 12 residues. The CDR3 DNA reads TGTGCCAGCAGCCGGGGTAACACTGAAGCTTTCTTT. The encoded protein is CASSRGNTEAFF.

This clone occurred once. The J gene is TRBJ2-7, the V gene TRBV4-1; TRBD1 matches at 8 bases. The CDR3 is made up of 15 amino acids. The germline V gene encodes CDR1 MGHRA and CDR2 YSYEKL. Trimming cost V 4 bases and J 5 bases; bases outside gene matches: 10. In DNA, the CDR3 is TGCGCCAGCAGCCCCTTAGGACAGGGTGGCGACGAGCAGTACTTC. This codes for CASSPLGQGGDEQYF.

This chain links TRBV6-5 with TRBJ1-5; D call uncertain. Germline V lookup: CDR1 MNHEY, CDR2 SVGAGI. The V gene lost 6 bases and the J gene lost 8 bases, with 5 bases spanning the gap. This CDR3 is built from 10 residues. In nucleotides, the CDR3 is TGTGCCAGCAGGAATAAGCCCCAGCATTTT. Translated: CASRNKPQHF.

The chain couples TRBV23-1 to TRBJ2-7; 7 bases agree with TRBD2. Being an ORF, TRBV23-1 has a function that is uncertain. The CDR3 has 17 amino acids. V trimming: 3 bases; J trimming: 3 bases; junction bases outside the gene matches: 14. This CDR3 is CASSQWGGFTILYEQYF. CDR3 in DNA: TGCGCCAGCAGTCAGTGGGGAGGGTTCACAATTCTCTACGAGCAGTACTTC.

V is TRBV28 and J is TRBJ1-2; no firm D call. The CDR3 spans 13 residues. Trimming stripped 8 bases from V and 3 bases from J, with 13 bases between. Germline V gene lookup returns CDR1 MDHEN and CDR2 SYDVKM. CDR3 coding DNA: TGTGCCAGCCGTGTCGACGGCCACTATGGCTACACCTTC. Amino acids: CASRVDGHYGYTF.

V usage is TRBV2 and J usage is TRBJ2-1; 12 bases agree with TRBD1. Germline V CDR1 and CDR2: SNHLY, FYNNEI. V dropped 7 bases and J dropped 7; count of bases not matched to a gene: 5. This CDR3 is 14 amino acids long. The CDR3 protein is CASNWGQGANEQFF. CDR3 DNA: TGTGCCAGCAACTGGGGACAGGGGGCGAATGAGCAGTTCTTC.

In nucleotides, the CDR3 is TGTGCCAGCAGCTGGACAGGGGACGACGAGCAGTACTTC. It translates to CASSWTGDDEQYF. The rearrangement uses TRBV6-1 and TRBJ2-7; 9 bases are shared with TRBD1. The V gene end was trimmed by 6 bases and the J gene end by 5 bases; junction bases not matched to a gene: 5. Germline V gene lookup returns CDR1 MNHNS and CDR2 SASEGT. This CDR3 region has 13 residues.

The chain combines TRBV9 with TRBJ1-1, with D perhaps TRBD1 (6 bases). Trimming took off 0 bases at V and 1 base at J, with 7 bases between the two ends. CDR3 length: 14 amino acids. Looked up from germline, CDR1 is SGDLS and CDR2 is YYNGEE. The DNA for the CDR3 is TGTGCCAGCAGCGTAGTGACAGGGAACACTGAAGCTTTCTTT. Its protein product is CASSVVTGNTEAFF.

The rearrangement links TRBV4-1 to TRBJ2-2; 8 positions agree with TRBD1. The CDR3 sequence is 20 residues long. CDR1 is MGHRA, CDR2 YSYEKL, per germline. With 0 bases clipped from V and 3 bases from J, the junction kept 15 bases outside the gene matches. The CDR3 spells CASSQDQEQGAMSYTGELFF. The DNA for the CDR3 is TGCGCCAGCAGCCAAGATCAGGAGCAGGGGGCTATGAGTTACACCGGGGAGCTGTTTTTT.

J is TRBJ1-2 and V is TRBV9, with D possibly TRBD1 on 5 matching bases. V shed 6 bases and J shed 4 bases, with 10 bases lying between them. This CDR3 contains 12 residues. Germline CDR1 SGDLS, CDR2 YYNGEE. The CDR3 DNA reads TGTGCCAGCAATCGGGGGAGCTATGGCTACACCTTC. It codes for CASNRGSYGYTF.

The chain employs TRBV27 and TRBJ2-7; 9 bases are a match to TRBD1. From germline, CDR1 is MNHEY and CDR2 SMNVEV (reference sequence). CDR3 size: 14 residues. Trimming cost V 8 bases and J 4 bases; bases outside gene matches: 9. The CDR3 region has the DNA TGTGCCAGCGGATATTCCGGGACAGGGTACGAGCAGTACTTC. It yields the protein CASGYSGTGYEQYF.

This clone occurred a few times. The chain has TRBV30 and TRBJ1-1, with TRBD1 matching 7 bases. J gave up 1 base and V 3 bases, and 2 bases lay outside the gene matches. This CDR3 comprises 13 residues. In germline, CDR1 is GTSNPN, CDR2 SVGIG (reference sequence). The CDR3 loop reads CAWRRQGNTEAFF. Written as DNA, the CDR3 is TGTGCCTGGAGGAGACAGGGGAACACTGAAGCTTTCTTT.

Here the CDR3 DNA reads TGTGCCAGCAAATGGGACAGGGGGCGTGAAAAACTGTTTTTT. It codes for CASKWDRGREKLFF. The chain employs TRBV2 and TRBJ1-4; 12 bases are shared with TRBD1. J gave up 7 bases and V 7 bases, and 4 bases lay outside the gene matches. The CDR3 is 14 amino acids. The germline CDR1 and CDR2 sequences are SNHLY and FYNNEI.